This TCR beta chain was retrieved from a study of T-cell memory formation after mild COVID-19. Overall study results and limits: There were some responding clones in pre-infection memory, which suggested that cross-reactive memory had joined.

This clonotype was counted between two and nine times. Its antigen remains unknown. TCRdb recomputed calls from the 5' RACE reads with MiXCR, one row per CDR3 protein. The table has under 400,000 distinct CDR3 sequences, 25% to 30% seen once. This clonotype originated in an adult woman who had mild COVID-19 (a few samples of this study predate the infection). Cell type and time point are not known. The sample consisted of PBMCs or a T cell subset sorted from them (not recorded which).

The CDR3 sequence: CASTTASGRARETQYF. CDR3 nucleotides: TGTGCCAGCACGACCGCTAGCGGGAGGGCGAGGGAGACCCAGTACTTC. The chain uses TRBV12-3 or TRBV12-4 and TRBJ2-5, with 12 positions matching TRBD2. This CDR3 has 16 amino acids. V shed 7 bases, J shed 5 bases, and the junction held 11 bases outside the gene matches.